Each of the 32 T cell receptor beta chains below was sequenced from the same sample in a study of cytomegalovirus exposure and HLA in healthy donors. Primers: 60 Vbeta forward and 13 Jbeta reverse. Produced via immunoSEQ multiplex PCR; TCRdb's table is partial and in-frame only. The table includes 110,000 to 150,000 clones, roughly 79% detected once. The sample taken for sequencing was PBMCs. The receptors were sampled from a woman between 25 and 40 years old in good health and CMV-seronegative.

This chain uses TRBV4-3 with TRBJ1-3, with 8 bases lining up with TRBD1. There are 17 residues in the CDR3. Germline lookup yields CDR1 LGHNA and CDR2 YSLEER. J gave up 1 base and V 5 bases, and 10 bases lay outside the gene matches. CDR3 region: CASSNTYRGSSGNTIYF. The CDR3 nucleotides are TGCGCCAGCAGCAACACTTACAGGGGGTCTTCTGGAAACACCATATATTTT.

This chain uses TRBV29-1 with TRBJ2-2; TRBD1 matches 7 bases. The CDR3 has 15 residues. Trimming at V came to 5 bases and at J to 1 base, leaving 7 bases not matched to a gene. In germline, CDR1 is SQVTM, CDR2 ANQGSEA. The CDR3 here is CSVLAQGQNTGELFF. In DNA, the CDR3 is TGCAGCGTTCTCGCACAGGGGCAGAACACCGGGGAGCTGTTTTTT.

V is TRBV5-6 and J is TRBJ1-1; the D is unclear. The CDR3 extends over 11 amino acids. Trimming removed 2 bases at V and 8 bases at J, with 7 bases between. The germline gives CDR1 SGHDT, CDR2 YYEEEE. CDR3 in amino acids: CASSLAREAFF. CDR3 bases: TGTGCCAGCAGCTTAGCGAGGGAAGCTTTCTTT.

V and J are TRBV4-1 and TRBJ2-7; TRBD2 is a possible D gene (6 bases). Germline assignment: CDR1 MGHRA and CDR2 YSYEKL. Trimming took off 4 bases at V and 3 bases at J, with 10 bases between the two ends. This CDR3 spans 13 amino acids. The CDR3 DNA sequence: TGCGCCAGCAGCCCCTACGGGGGCTACGAGCAGTACTTC. Amino acids: CASSPYGGYEQYF.

In its sample, this clone was seen a few times. The V gene is TRBV19, the J gene TRBJ1-2, with 7 bases that match TRBD1. Trimming took 5 bases from V and 0 from J; bases not matched to a gene: 6. Germline V gives CDR1 LNHDA, CDR2 SQIVND (reference sequence). The CDR3 contains 15 residues. The CDR3 DNA reads TGTGCCAGTAGTTCAGGGGGGACTGCTAACTATGGCTACACCTTC. Its translation: CASSSGGTANYGYTF.

This clone was seen just once. The genes are TRBV11-2 and TRBJ2-5; D is undetermined. Germline values: CDR1 SGHAT, CDR2 FQNNGV. The CDR3 is made up of 15 amino acids. V gave up 6 bases and J gave up 5 bases, with 19 bases separating them. The CDR3: CASSYSLDIVETQYF. The CDR3 bases are TGTGCCAGCAGTTACAGCTTAGATATCGTGGAGACCCAGTACTTC.

The CDR3, as DNA: TGTGCCAGCAGCTCTGGACTGCTAGGCTACAATGAGCAGTTCTTC. Translating gives CASSSGLLGYNEQFF. This chain uses TRBV7-3 with TRBJ2-1, with TRBD2 as a possible D gene (5 bases). In germline, CDR1 is SGHTA, CDR2 FQGTGA. The CDR3 contains 15 residues. Trimming cost V 4 bases and J 3 bases, with 13 bases left between them.

The chain joins TRBV6-5 to TRBJ1-6; weak D call: TRBD1 (6 bases). The CDR3 is made up of 13 amino acids. Per the germline V gene, CDR1 is MNHEY and CDR2 is SVGAGI. Trimming stripped 6 bases from V and 9 bases from J, with 12 bases between. The CDR3 region is CASSRDTTSPLHF. CDR3 nucleotide sequence: TGTGCCAGCAGCCGGGACACCACTTCACCCCTCCACTTT.

This chain connects TRBV6-5 to TRBJ1-5, with D uncertain. This CDR3 has 14 residues. The V gene's germline CDR1 is MNHEY and CDR2 SVGAGI. The germline V and J ends were trimmed by 3 bases and 3 bases, with 9 bases remaining between them. CDR3 bases: TGTGCCAGCAGTTATAGTTCCCTCAATCAGCCCCAGCATTTT. It encodes CASSYSSLNQPQHF.

The chain carries TRBV2 and TRBJ1-2; D not certain. V was pared by 3 bases and J by 0 bases, with 23 bases between. The CDR3 consists of 19 residues. CDR1 is SNHLY, CDR2 FYNNEI, per germline. This chain's CDR3 is CASSDTLKRGAGPNYGYTF. The CDR3 DNA reads TGTGCCAGCAGTGATACGCTTAAACGTGGTGCGGGCCCTAACTATGGCTACACCTTC.

This clone was seen more than once but under ten times. The chain uses TRBV20-1 and TRBJ2-7; TRBD1 aligns across 7 bases. Per germline, CDR1 DFQATT and CDR2 SNEGSKA (reference sequence). V gave up 6 bases and J gave up 4 bases; unmatched junction bases: 3. This CDR3 has 11 residues. CDR3 sequence (DNA): TGCAGTGCCGGACAGGATTACGAGCAGTACTTC. Translating it yields CSAGQDYEQYF.

The chain has TRBV19 and TRBJ2-2; perhaps TRBD2 as D (6 bases). V lost 5 bases, J lost 1 base, and 11 bases lay in between. CDR1 is LNHDA, CDR2 SQIVND, per germline (reference sequence). The CDR3 spans 15 residues. In nucleotides, the CDR3 is TGTGCCAGTAGTCCTCTGGGGGGGAACACCGGGGAGCTGTTTTTT. Protein: CASSPLGGNTGELFF. Complete variable domain (other parts from reference TRBV19 and TRBJ2-2): DGGITQSPKYLFRKEGQNVTLSCEQNLNHDAMYWYRQDPGQGLRLIYYSQIVNDFQKGDIAEGYSVSREKKESFPLTVTSAQKNPTAFYLCASSPLGGNTGELFFGEGSRLTVL.

The CDR3 is CASSKPGTGVVQPQHF. DNA for the CDR3: TGTGCCAGCAGCAAACCCGGGACAGGGGTTGTTCAGCCCCAGCATTTT. The V gene is TRBV21-1, the J gene TRBJ1-5; the table assigns TRBD1, which was not confirmed against the DNA. TRBV21-1 is flagged as a pseudogene. CDR3 size: 16 residues.

The chain has TRBV5-8 and TRBJ2-4, with a possible D match to TRBD2 (5 bases). Trimming cost V 4 bases and J 5 bases, with 13 bases left between them. The CDR3 has 14 amino acids. Germline V gene lookup returns CDR1 SGHTS and CDR2 YDEGEE. The CDR3 sequence: CASSNPGVQNIQYF. The CDR3 bases are TGTGCCAGCAGCAACCCCGGGGTGCAAAACATTCAGTACTTC.

V gene TRBV6-6 combines with J gene TRBJ1-1; D may be TRBD1 (5 bases). This CDR3 has 15 amino acids. CDR1 is MNHNY and CDR2 is SVGAGI in the germline V gene (reference sequence). The germline V and J ends were trimmed by 0 bases and 6 bases, with 14 bases remaining between them. The CDR3 DNA reads TGTGCCAGCAGTTACTCGCCAGGGATAGTGTCTGAAGCTTTCTTT. Translated: CASSYSPGIVSEAFF.

The chain has TRBV27 and TRBJ1-1; TRBD1 agrees at 11 bases. The V gene end was trimmed by 6 bases and the J gene end by 5 bases; junction bases not matched to a gene: 5. Germline V gives CDR1 MNHEY, CDR2 SMNVEV (reference sequence). The CDR3 consists of 14 residues. CDR3 DNA: TGTGCCAGCAGCTGGGACAGGGGGAGTACTGAAGCTTTCTTT. Protein: CASSWDRGSTEAFF.

This CDR3 reads CASGPTGYAEAFF. The CDR3 DNA follows: TGTGCCAGCGGACCAACAGGGTATGCTGAAGCTTTCTTT. This chain links TRBV7-6 with TRBJ1-1; a possible D gene is TRBD1 (6 bases). Germline CDR1 and CDR2: SGHVS and FNYEAQ. The CDR3 length is 13 residues. Trimming stripped 8 bases from V and 6 bases from J, with 16 bases between. The entire variable domain, with the rest obtained from reference TRBV7-6 and TRBJ1-1, is as follows: GAGVSQSPRYKVTKRGQDVALRCDPISGHVSLYWYRQALGQGPEFLTYFNYEAQQDKSGLPNDRFSAERPEGSISTLTIQRTEQRDSAMYRCASGPTGYAEAFFGQGTRLTVV.

This clone has a single count. The rearrangement uses TRBV10-3 and TRBJ1-1, with a tentative D call TRBD1 (5 bases). V was cut by 8 bases and J by 1 base, with 20 bases left in between. Germline-derived CDR1 and CDR2 are ENHRY and SYGVKD. CDR3 length: 16 amino acids. The CDR3 DNA sequence: TGTGCCATCGGGGGGACCCCGAAAAAAGGGAACACTGAAGCTTTCTTT. It specifies CAIGGTPKKGNTEAFF.

This clone showed up just a few times. The rearrangement joins TRBV25-1 to TRBJ1-6, with D hard to call. Trimming removed 0 bases from V and 10 bases from J, with 13 bases in between. The V gene's germline CDR1 is MGHDK and CDR2 SYGVNS. The CDR3 consists of 15 residues. The CDR3 spells CASSEYRNPSSPLHF. For the CDR3, the DNA is TGTGCCAGCAGTGAATACAGGAATCCCAGCTCACCCCTCCACTTT. Full variable domain (remainder filled in from reference TRBV25-1 and TRBJ1-6): EADIYQTPRYLVIGTGKKITLECSQTMGHDKMYWYQQDPGMELHLIHYSYGVNSTEKGDLSSESTVSRIRTEHFPLTLESARPSHTSQYLCASSEYRNPSSPLHFGNGTRLTVT.

This clone was detected only once. The chain carries TRBV6-1 and TRBJ1-5, with D possibly TRBD1 on 6 matching bases. Germline-derived CDR1 and CDR2 are MNHNS and SASEGT. The CDR3 extends over 15 amino acids. Trimming removed 6 bases at V and 0 bases at J, with 12 bases between. CDR3 in DNA: TGTGCCAGCAGGGACAGCGCAAATAGCAATCAGCCCCAGCATTTT. It specifies CASRDSANSNQPQHF.

This chain joins TRBV7-8 and TRBJ1-1, with D possibly TRBD1 on 6 matching bases. The CDR3 totals 15 residues. The V end lost 3 bases, the J end lost 4 bases, and 15 bases lay between the germline ends. Germline values: CDR1 SGHVS, CDR2 FQNEAQ. This CDR3 reads CASSFSTGIPTEAFF. In DNA form, the CDR3 reads TGTGCCAGCAGCTTTTCGACAGGAATTCCCACTGAAGCTTTCTTT.

This chain links TRBV19 with TRBJ1-6; D is perhaps TRBD1 (6 bases). CDR1 and CDR2 from the germline V gene are LNHDA and SQIVND (reference sequence). The V end was cut by 4 bases, the J end by 8 bases, with 15 bases between. The CDR3 runs 15 residues. CDR3 coding DNA: TGTGCCAGTAGTACCGTACAGGGTAGTGATTCACCCCTCCACTTT. Amino acid sequence: CASSTVQGSDSPLHF.

This chain links TRBV27 with TRBJ2-7; 10 nucleotides align to TRBD2. V dropped 5 bases and J dropped 3; count of bases not matched to a gene: 7. CDR1 is MNHEY and CDR2 is SMNVEV in the germline V gene (reference sequence). The CDR3 has 15 residues. The chain's CDR3 is CASSRTSGGSYEQYF. Written as DNA, the CDR3 is TGTGCCAGCAGTCGGACTAGCGGAGGGAGCTACGAGCAGTACTTC.

The gene calls are TRBV5-1 and TRBJ1-2; 8 bases line up with TRBD1. The junction had 9 bases not matched to a gene; V was cut back by 0 bases and J by 5 bases. The CDR3 covers 16 residues. The germline V gene encodes CDR1 SGHRS and CDR2 YFSETQ. The CDR3 loop is CASSLVGTGAEYGYTF. The CDR3 DNA follows: TGCGCCAGCAGCTTGGTGGGGACAGGAGCCGAATATGGCTACACCTTC.

This clone was seen only a few times. The V and J genes are TRBV2 and TRBJ1-5; D ambiguous. Germline V gives CDR1 SNHLY, CDR2 FYNNEI. V dropped 4 bases and J dropped 9 bases, with 13 bases sitting between them. This CDR3 has 13 amino acids. In DNA, the CDR3 is TGTGCCAGCAGTGCTGATGCAGACTGGCCCCAGCATTTT. Translation gives CASSADADWPQHF.

The chain uses TRBV7-9 and TRBJ2-2; maybe TRBD2 (7 bases). This CDR3 spans 14 amino acids. The germline gives CDR1 SEHNR, CDR2 FQNEAQ (reference sequence). The V and J ends lost 5 bases and 6 bases respectively, with 13 bases between them. The CDR3 DNA is TGTGCCAGCAGCGCGGACGGGGGGCCCGGGGAGCTGTTTTTT. Its translation is CASSADGGPGELFF. The whole variable domain, remainder taken from reference TRBV7-9 and TRBJ2-2, is DTGVSQNPRHKITKRGQNVTFRCDPISEHNRLYWYRQTLGQGPEFLTYFQNEAQLEKSRLLSDRFSAERPKGSFSTLEIQRTEQGDSAMYLCASSADGGPGELFFGEGSRLTVL.

The chain recombines TRBV27 with TRBJ2-2; 9 bases fit TRBD2. With V trimmed by 3 bases and J by 0 bases, 2 bases remained unmatched. The CDR3 spans 16 residues. Germline CDR1 MNHEY, CDR2 SMNVEV (reference sequence). The DNA of the CDR3 is TGTGCCAGCAGTTTCCGACTAGCGGCGAACACCGGGGAGCTGTTTTTT. The encoded protein is CASSFRLAANTGELFF.

Of note for this clone: The same CDR3 also results from other DNA sequences found in this sample. The rearrangement uses TRBV6-5 and TRBJ1-5; the match to TRBD1 covers 10 bases. Looked up from germline, CDR1 is MNHEY and CDR2 is SVGAGI. V was clipped by 6 bases and J by 4 bases; unmatched bases: 6. CDR3 size: 15 residues. The CDR3 DNA sequence: TGTGCCAGCAGCCCAGGACAGGGGGGAAATCAGCCCCAGCATTTT. Amino acid sequence: CASSPGQGGNQPQHF.

This chain joins TRBV7-9 and TRBJ2-5, with TRBD2 matching 9 bases. The CDR3 spans 17 residues. CDR1 SEHNR and CDR2 FQNEAQ come from the germline V gene (reference sequence). Trimming removed 8 bases from V and 1 base from J; junction bases left unmatched: 14. The CDR3 region is CASVRGGTSSSQETQYF. The CDR3 coding sequence is TGTGCCAGCGTTAGGGGTGGGACTAGCTCGTCCCAAGAGACCCAGTACTTC.

The V gene is TRBV5-1, the J gene TRBJ2-5; perhaps TRBD1 as D (6 bases). Trimming took 3 bases from V and 0 from J, leaving 15 bases between them. Germline-derived CDR1 and CDR2 are SGHRS and YFSETQ. The CDR3 is made up of 16 amino acids. CDR3 coding DNA: TGCGCCAGCAGCTCATACAGGGTAGTGGACCAAGAGACCCAGTACTTC. It translates to CASSSYRVVDQETQYF.

The V gene is TRBV29-1, the J gene TRBJ1-2; D not resolved. Trimming took off 8 bases at V and 3 bases at J, with 16 bases between the two ends. The CDR3 covers 13 residues. Germline V gives CDR1 SQVTM, CDR2 ANQGSEA. In DNA form, the CDR3 reads TGCAGCTTTGTAGGACTCCGGGACTATGGCTACACCTTC. The encoded protein is CSFVGLRDYGYTF.

The chain recombines TRBV30 with TRBJ2-3; TRBD2 matches at 8 bases. V lost 4 bases, J lost 0 bases, and 3 bases stayed unmatched. The CDR3 length is 14 residues. The V gene's germline CDR1 is GTSNPN and CDR2 SVGIG (reference sequence). The CDR3 loop is CAWTLAASTDTQYF. DNA for the CDR3: TGTGCCTGGACACTAGCGGCTAGCACAGATACGCAGTATTTT. The whole variable domain, filled in from reference TRBV30 and TRBJ2-3, reads SQTIHQWPATLVQPVGSPLSLECTVEGTSNPNLYWYRQAAGRGLQLLFYSVGIGQISSEVPQNLSASRPQDRQFILSSKKLLLSDSGFYLCAWTLAASTDTQYFGPGTRLTVL.